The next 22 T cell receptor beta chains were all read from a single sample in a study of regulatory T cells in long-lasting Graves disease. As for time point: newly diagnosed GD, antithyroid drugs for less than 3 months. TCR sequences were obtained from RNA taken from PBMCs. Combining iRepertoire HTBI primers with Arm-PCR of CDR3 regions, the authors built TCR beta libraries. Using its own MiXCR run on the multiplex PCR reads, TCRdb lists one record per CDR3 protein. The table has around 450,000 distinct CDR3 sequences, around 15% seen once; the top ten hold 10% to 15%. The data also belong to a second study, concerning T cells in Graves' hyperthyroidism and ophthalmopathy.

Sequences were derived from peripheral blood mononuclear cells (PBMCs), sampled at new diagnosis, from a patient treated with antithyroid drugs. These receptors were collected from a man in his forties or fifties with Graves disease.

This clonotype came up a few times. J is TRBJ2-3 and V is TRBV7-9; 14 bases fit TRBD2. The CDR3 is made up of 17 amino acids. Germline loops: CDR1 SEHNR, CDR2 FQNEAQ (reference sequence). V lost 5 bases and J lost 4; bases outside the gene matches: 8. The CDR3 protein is CASSRNKGLAGADTQYF. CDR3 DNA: TGTGCCAGCAGCCGGAACAAGGGACTAGCGGGAGCAGATACGCAGTATTTT.

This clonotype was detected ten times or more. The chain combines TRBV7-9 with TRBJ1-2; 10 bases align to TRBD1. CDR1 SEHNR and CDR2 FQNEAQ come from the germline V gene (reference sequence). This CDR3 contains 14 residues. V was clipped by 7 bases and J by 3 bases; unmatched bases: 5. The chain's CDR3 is CASIQTGGDYGYTF. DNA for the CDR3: TGTGCCAGCATCCAGACAGGGGGCGACTATGGCTACACCTTC. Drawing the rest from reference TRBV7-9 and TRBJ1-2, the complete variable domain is DTGVSQNPRHKITKRGQNVTFRCDPISEHNRLYWYRQTLGQGPEFLTYFQNEAQLEKSRLLSDRFSAERPKGSFSTLEIQRTEQGDSAMYLCASIQTGGDYGYTFGSGTRLTVV.

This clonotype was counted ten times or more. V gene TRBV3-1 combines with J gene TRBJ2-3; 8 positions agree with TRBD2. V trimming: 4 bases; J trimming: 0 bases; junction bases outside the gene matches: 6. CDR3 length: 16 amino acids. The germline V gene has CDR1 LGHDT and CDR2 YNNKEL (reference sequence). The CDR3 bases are TGTGCCAGCAGCCCTGTTAGCGGGATTAGCACAGATACGCAGTATTTT. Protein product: CASSPVSGISTDTQYF.

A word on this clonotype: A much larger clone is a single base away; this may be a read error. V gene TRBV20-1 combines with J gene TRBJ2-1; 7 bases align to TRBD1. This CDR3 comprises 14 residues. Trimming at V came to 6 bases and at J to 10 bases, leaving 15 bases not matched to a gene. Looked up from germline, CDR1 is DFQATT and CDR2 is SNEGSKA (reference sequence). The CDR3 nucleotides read TGCAGTGCCTGGAGAGATGGGACAGCCTACGAGCAGTTCTTC. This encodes CSAWRDGTAYEQFF.

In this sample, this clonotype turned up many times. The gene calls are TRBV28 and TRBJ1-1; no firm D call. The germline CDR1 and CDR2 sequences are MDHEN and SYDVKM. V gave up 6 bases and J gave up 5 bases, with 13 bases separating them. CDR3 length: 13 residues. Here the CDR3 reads CASSRGGDTEAFF. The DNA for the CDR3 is TGTGCCAGCAGCCGCGGTGGGGATACTGAAGCTTTCTTT.

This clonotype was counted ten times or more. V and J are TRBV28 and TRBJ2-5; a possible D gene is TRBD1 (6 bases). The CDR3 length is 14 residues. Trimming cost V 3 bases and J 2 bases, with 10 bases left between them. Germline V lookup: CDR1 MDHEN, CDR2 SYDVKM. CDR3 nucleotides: TGTGCCAGCAGTTTTCTCAGGGGACAAGAGACCCAGTACTTC. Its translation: CASSFLRGQETQYF. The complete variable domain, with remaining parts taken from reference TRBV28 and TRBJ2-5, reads DVKVTQSSRYLVKRTGEKVFLECVQDMDHENMFWYRQDPGLGLRLIYFSYDVKMKEKGDIPEGYSVSREKKERFSLILESASTNQTSMYLCASSFLRGQETQYFGPGTRLLVL.

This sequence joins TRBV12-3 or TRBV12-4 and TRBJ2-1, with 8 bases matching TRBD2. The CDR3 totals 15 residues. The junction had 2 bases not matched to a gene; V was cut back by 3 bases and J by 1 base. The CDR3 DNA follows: TGTGCCAGCAGTTTTACTAGCGGTTCCTACAATGAGCAGTTCTTC. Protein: CASSFTSGSYNEQFF.

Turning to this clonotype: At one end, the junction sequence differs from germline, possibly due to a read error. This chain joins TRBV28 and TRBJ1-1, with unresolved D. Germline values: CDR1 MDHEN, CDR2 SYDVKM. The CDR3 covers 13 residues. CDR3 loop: CASTPQMNTEAFF. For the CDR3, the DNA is TGCGCATCCACCCCCCAAATGAACACTGAAGCTTTCTTT.

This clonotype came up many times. The CDR3 nucleotides are TGTGCCAGCAGCTCATTACTTTCAGGGGTCCTATCTCAGCCCCAGCATTTT. This translates into CASSSLLSGVLSQPQHF. The rearrangement joins TRBV6-1 to TRBJ1-5, with D possibly matching TRBD1 (6 bases). CDR3 length: 17 amino acids. From germline, CDR1 is MNHNS and CDR2 SASEGT. V was clipped by 6 bases and J by 6 bases, with 24 bases between them.

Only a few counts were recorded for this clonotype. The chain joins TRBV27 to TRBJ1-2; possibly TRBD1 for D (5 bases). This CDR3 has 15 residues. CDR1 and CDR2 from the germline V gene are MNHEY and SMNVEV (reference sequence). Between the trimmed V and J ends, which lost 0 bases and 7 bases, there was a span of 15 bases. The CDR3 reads CASSLSGRDWCGYTF. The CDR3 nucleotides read TGTGCCAGCAGTTTATCGGGCAGGGACTGGTGTGGCTACACCTTC.

The CDR3 protein is CAINAGTGGAGANVLTF. The CDR3 nucleotides read TGTGCCATAAATGCCGGGACAGGGGGAGCTGGGGCCAACGTCCTGACTTTC. The chain carries TRBV7-9 and TRBJ2-6; TRBD1 aligns across 11 bases. This CDR3 has 17 amino acids. CDR1 is SEHNR and CDR2 is FQNEAQ in the germline V gene (reference sequence). The junction had 10 bases not matched to a gene; V was cut back by 10 bases and J by 2 bases. The full variable domain, its missing parts supplied by reference TRBV7-9 and TRBJ2-6, is DTGVSQNPRHKITKRGQNVTFRCDPISEHNRLYWYRQTLGQGPEFLTYFQNEAQLEKSRLLSDRFSAERPKGSFSTLEIQRTEQGDSAMYLCAINAGTGGAGANVLTFGAGSRLTVL.

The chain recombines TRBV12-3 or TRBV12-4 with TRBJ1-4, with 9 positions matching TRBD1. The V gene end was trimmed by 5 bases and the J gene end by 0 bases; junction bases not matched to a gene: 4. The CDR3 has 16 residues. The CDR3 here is CASSPGQGATNEKLFF. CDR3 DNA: TGTGCCAGCAGTCCGGGACAGGGTGCAACTAATGAAAAACTGTTTTTT.

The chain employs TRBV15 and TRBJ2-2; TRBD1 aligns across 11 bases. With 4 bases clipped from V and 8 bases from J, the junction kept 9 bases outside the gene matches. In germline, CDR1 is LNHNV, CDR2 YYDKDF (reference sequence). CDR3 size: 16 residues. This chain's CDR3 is CATSTRTGGVSGELFF. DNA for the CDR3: TGTGCCACCAGCACAAGGACAGGGGGCGTATCTGGGGAGCTGTTTTTT.

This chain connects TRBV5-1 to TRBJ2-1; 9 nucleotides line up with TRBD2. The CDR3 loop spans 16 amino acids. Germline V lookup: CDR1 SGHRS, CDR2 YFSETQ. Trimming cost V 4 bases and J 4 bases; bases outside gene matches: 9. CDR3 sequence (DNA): TGCGCCAGCAGCAGCCATAGCGGGAGACCTTACAATGAGCAGTTCTTC. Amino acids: CASSSHSGRPYNEQFF.

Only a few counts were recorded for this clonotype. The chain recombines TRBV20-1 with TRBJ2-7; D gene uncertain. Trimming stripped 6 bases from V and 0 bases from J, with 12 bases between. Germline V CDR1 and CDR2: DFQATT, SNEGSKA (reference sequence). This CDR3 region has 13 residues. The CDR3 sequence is CSAPGRSSYEQYF. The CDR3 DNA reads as TGCAGTGCCCCGGGCCGGAGCTCCTACGAGCAGTACTTC.

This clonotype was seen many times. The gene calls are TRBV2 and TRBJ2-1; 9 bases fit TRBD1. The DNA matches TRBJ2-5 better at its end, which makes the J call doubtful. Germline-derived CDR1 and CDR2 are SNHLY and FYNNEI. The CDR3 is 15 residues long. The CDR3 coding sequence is TGTGCCAGCATTTTCGACAGGGGGACACAAGAGACCCAGTACTTC. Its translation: CASIFDRGTQETQYF.

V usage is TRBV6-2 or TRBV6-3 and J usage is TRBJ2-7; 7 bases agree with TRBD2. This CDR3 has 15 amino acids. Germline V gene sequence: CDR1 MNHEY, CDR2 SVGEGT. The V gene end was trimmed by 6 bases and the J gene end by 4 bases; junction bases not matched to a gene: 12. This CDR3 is CASRPRAGDTYEQYF. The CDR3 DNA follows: TGTGCCAGCAGGCCCCGTGCGGGAGATACGTACGAGCAGTACTTC.

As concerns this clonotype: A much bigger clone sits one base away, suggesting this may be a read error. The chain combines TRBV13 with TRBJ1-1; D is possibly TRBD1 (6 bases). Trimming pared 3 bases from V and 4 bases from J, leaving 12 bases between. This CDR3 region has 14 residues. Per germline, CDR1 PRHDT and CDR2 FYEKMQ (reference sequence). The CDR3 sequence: CASSLGGHSTEAFF. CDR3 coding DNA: TGTGCCAGCAGCTTGGGGGGACATAGCACTGAAGCTTTCTTT.

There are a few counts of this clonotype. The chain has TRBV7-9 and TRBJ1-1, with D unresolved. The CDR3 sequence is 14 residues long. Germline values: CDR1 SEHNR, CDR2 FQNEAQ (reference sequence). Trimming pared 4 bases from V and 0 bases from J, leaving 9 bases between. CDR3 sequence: CASSSDYMNTEAFF. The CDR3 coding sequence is TGTGCCAGCAGCTCAGATTACATGAACACTGAAGCTTTCTTT.

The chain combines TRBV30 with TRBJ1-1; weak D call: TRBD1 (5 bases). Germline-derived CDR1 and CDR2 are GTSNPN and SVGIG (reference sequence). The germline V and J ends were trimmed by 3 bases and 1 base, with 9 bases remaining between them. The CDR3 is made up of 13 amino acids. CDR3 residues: CAWSSGRNTEAFF. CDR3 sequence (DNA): TGTGCCTGGAGCTCAGGGAGGAACACTGAAGCTTTCTTT.

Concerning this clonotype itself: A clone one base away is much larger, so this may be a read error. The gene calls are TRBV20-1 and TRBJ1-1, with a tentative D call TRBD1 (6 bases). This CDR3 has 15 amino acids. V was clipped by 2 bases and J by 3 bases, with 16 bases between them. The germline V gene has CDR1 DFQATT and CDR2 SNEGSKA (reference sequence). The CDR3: CSARSANRADTEAFF. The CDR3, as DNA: TGCAGTGCTAGATCCGCGAACAGGGCCGACACTGAAGCTTTCTTT.

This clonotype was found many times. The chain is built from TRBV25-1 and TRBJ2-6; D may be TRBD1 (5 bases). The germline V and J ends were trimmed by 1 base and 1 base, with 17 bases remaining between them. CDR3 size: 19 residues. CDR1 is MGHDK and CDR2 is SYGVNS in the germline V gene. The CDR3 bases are TGTGCCAGCAGTGAATCGCACGGGCAGGGTGCATCTGGGGCCAACGTCCTGACTTTC. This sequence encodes CASSESHGQGASGANVLTF.